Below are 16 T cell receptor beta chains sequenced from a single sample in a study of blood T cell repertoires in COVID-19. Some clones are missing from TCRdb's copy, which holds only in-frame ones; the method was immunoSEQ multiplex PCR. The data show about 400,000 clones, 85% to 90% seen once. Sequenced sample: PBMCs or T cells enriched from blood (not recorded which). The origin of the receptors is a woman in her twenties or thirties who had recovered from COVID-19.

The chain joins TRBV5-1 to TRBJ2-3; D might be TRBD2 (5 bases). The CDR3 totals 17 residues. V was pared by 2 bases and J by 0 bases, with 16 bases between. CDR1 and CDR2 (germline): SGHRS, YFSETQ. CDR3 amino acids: CASSFGGQWSSTDTQYF. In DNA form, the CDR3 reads TGCGCCAGCAGCTTCGGCGGGCAGTGGTCTAGCACAGATACGCAGTATTTT.

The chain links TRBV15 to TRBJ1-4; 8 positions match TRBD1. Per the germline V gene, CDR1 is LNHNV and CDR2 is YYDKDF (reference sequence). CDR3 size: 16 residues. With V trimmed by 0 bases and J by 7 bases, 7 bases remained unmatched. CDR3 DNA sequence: TGTGCCACCAGCAGAGACCGGACAGGGCTAAGTGAAAAACTGTTTTTT. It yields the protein CATSRDRTGLSEKLFF.

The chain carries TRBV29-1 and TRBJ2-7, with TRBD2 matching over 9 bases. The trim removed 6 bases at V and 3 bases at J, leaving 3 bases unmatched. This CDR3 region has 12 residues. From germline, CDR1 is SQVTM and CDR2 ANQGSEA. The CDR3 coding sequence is TGCAGCGTGGCGGGAGGGATCTACGAGCAGTACTTC. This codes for CSVAGGIYEQYF.

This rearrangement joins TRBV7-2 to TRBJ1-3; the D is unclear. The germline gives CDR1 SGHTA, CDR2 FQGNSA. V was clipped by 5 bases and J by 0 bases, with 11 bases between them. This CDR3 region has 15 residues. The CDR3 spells CASSLLVHSGNTIYF. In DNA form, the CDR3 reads TGTGCCAGCAGCCTATTGGTCCACTCTGGAAACACCATATATTTT.

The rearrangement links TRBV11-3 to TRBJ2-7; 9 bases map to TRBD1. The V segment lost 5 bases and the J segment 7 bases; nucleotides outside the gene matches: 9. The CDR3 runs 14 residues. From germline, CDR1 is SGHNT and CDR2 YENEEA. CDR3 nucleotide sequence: TGTGCCAGCAGCCGCGGGGGACAGGGCGGGGAGCAGTACTTC. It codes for CASSRGGQGGEQYF.

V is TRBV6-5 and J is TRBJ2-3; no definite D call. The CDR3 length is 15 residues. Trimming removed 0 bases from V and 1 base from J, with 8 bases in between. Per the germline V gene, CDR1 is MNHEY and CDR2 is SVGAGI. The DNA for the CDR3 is TGTGCCAGCAGTTACTCGACAACGGGCACAGATACGCAGTATTTT. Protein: CASSYSTTGTDTQYF.

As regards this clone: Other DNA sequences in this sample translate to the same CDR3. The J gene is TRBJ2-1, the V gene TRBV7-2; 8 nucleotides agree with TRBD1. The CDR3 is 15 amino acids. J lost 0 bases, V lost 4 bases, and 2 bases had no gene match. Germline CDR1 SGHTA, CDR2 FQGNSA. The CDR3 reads CASSSDRGSYNEQFF. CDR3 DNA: TGTGCCAGCAGCTCTGACAGGGGCTCCTACAATGAGCAGTTCTTC.

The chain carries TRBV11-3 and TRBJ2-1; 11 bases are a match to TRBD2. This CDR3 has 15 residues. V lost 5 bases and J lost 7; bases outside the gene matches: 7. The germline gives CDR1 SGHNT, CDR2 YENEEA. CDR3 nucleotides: TGTGCCAGCAGCCCAGACGGACTAGCGGGTAATGAGCAGTTCTTC. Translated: CASSPDGLAGNEQFF.

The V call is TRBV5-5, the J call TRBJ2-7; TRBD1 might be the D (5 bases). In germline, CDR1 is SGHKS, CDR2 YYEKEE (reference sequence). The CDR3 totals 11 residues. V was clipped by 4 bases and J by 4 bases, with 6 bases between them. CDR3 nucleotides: TGTGCCAGCAGCCCAGGGTACGAGCAGTACTTC. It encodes CASSPGYEQYF. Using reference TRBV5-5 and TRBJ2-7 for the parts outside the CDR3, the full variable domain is DAGVTQSPTHLIKTRGQQVTLRCSPISGHKSVSWYQQVLGQGPQFIFQYYEKEERGRGNFPDRFSARQFPNYSSELNVNALLLGDSALYLCASSPGYEQYFGPGTRLTVT.

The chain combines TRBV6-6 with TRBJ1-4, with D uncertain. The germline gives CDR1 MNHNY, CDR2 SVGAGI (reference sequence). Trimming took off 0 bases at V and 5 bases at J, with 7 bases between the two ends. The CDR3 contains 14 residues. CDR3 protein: CASSYSTGNEKLFF. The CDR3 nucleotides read TGTGCCAGCAGTTACTCAACGGGGAATGAAAAACTGTTTTTT.

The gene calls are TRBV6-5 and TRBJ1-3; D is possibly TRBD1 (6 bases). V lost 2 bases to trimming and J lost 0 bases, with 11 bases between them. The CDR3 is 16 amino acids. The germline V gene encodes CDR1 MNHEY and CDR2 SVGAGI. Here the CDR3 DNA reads TGTGCCAGCAGTTACCTGGGACATTCCTCTGGAAACACCATATATTTT. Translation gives CASSYLGHSSGNTIYF.

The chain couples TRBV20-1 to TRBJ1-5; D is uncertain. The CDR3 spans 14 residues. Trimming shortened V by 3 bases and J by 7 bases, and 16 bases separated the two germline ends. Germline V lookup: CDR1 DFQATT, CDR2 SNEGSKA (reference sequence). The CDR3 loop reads CSASFAHSMQPQHF. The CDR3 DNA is TGCAGTGCTAGTTTTGCCCACAGTATGCAGCCCCAGCATTTT.

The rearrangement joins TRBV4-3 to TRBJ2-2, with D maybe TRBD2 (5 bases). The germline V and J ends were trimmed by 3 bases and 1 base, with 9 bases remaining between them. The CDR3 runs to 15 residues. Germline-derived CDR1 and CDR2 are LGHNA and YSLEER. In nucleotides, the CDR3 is TGCGCCAGCAGCCAGCGACGGGGGAACACCGGGGAGCTGTTTTTT. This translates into CASSQRRGNTGELFF.

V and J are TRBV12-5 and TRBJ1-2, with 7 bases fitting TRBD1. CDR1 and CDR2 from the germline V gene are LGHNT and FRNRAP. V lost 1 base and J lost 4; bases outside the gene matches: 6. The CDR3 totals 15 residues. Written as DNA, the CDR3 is TGTGCTAGTGGTTTGGCCGCAGGGGGAAGCTATGGCTACACCTTC. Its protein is CASGLAAGGSYGYTF.

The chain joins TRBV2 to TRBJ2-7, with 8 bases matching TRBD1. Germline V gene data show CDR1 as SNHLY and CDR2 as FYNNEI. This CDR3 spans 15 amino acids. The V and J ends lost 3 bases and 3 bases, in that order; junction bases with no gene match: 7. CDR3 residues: CASSDARDRSYEQYF. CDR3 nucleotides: TGTGCCAGCAGTGATGCAAGGGACAGGAGCTACGAGCAGTACTTC.

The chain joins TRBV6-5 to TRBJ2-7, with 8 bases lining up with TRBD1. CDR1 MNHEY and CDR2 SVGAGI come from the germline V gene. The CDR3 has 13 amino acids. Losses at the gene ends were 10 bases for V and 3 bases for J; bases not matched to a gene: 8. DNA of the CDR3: TGTGCCACTCACGGACAGGGAATCTACGAGCAGTACTTC. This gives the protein CATHGQGIYEQYF.